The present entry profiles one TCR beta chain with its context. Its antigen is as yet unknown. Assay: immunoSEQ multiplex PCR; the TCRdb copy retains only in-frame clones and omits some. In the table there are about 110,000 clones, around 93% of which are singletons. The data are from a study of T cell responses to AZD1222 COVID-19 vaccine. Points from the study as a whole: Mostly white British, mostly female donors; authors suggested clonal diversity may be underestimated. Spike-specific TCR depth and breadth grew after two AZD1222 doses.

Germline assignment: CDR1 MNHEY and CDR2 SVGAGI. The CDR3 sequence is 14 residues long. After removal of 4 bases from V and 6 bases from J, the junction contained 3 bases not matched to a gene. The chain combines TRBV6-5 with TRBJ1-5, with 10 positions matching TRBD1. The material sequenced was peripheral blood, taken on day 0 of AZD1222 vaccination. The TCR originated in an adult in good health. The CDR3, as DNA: TGTGCCAGCAGTTTGCGACAGGGGGCTCAGCCCCAGCATTTT. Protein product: CASSLRQGAQPQHF.